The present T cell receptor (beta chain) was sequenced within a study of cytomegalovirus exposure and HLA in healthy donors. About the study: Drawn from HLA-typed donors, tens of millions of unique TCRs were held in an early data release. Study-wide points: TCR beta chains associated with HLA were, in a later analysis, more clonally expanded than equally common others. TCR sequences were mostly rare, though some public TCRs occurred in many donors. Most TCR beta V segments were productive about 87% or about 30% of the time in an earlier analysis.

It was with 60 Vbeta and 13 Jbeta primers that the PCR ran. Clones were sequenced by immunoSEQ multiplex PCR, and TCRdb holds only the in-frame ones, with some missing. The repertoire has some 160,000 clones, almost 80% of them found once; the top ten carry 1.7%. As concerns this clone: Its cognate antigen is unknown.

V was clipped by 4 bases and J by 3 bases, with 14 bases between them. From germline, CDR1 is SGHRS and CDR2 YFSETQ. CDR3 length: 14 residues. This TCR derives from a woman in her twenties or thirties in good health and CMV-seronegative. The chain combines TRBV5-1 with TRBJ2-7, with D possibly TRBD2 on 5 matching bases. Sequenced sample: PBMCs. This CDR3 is CASSPLAQIYEQYF. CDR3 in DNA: TGCGCCAGCAGCCCGCTAGCCCAAATCTACGAGCAGTACTTC.